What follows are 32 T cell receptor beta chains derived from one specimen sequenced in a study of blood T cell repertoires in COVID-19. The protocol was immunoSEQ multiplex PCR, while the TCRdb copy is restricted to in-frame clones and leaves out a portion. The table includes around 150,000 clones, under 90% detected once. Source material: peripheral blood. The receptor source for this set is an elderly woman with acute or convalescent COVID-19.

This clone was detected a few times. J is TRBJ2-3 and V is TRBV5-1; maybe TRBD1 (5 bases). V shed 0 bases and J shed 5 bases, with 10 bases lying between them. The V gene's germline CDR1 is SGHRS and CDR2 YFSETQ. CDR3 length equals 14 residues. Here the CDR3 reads CASSLVGVVDTQYF. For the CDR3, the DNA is TGCGCCAGCAGCTTGGTAGGGGTGGTAGATACGCAGTATTTT.

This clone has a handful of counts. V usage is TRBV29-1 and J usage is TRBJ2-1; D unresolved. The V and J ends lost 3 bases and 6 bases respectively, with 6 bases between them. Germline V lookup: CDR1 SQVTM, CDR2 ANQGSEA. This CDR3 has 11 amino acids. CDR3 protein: CSVDPINEQFF. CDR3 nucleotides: TGCAGCGTTGACCCCATCAATGAGCAGTTCTTC.

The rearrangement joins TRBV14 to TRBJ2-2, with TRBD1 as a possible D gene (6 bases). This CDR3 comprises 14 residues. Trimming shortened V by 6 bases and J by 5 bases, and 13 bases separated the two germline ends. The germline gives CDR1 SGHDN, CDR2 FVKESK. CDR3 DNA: TGTGCCAGCAGAATTGGGGGCTGGACCGGGGAGCTGTTTTTT. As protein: CASRIGGWTGELFF.

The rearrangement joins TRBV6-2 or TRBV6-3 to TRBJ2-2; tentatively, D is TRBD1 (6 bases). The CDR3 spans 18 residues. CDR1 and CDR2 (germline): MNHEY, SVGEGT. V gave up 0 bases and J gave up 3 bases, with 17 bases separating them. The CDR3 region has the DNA TGTGCCAGCAGTTACTCGAGGACAGTCTTATCCTACACCGGGGAGCTGTTTTTT. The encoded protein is CASSYSRTVLSYTGELFF.

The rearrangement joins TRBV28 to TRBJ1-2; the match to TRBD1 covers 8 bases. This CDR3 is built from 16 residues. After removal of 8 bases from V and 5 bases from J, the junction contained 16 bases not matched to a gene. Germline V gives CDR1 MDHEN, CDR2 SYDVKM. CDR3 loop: CASADQGAMREYGYTF. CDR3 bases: TGTGCCAGCGCCGACCAGGGGGCGATGCGGGAGTATGGCTACACCTTC.

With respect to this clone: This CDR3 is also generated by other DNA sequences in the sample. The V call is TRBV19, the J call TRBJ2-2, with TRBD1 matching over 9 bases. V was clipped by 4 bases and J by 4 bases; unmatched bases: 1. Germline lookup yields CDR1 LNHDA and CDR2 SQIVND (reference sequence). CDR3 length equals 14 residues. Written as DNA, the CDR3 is TGTGCCAGTAGTAGGGACAGGGTCACCGGGGAGCTGTTTTTT. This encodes CASSRDRVTGELFF.

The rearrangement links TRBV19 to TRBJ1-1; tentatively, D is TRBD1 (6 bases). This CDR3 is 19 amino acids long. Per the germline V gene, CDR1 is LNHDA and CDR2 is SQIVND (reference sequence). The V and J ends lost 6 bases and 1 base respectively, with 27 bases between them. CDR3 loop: CASRVISIGQNIRNTEAFF. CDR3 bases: TGTGCCAGTAGAGTCATTTCGATTGGACAGAATATTCGGAACACTGAAGCTTTCTTT.

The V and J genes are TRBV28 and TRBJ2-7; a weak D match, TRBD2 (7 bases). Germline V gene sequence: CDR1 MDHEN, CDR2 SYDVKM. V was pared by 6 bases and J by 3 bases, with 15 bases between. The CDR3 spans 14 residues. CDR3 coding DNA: TGTGCCAGCAGGCAGACAGGCGGGGGCTACGAGCAGTACTTC. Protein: CASRQTGGGYEQYF.

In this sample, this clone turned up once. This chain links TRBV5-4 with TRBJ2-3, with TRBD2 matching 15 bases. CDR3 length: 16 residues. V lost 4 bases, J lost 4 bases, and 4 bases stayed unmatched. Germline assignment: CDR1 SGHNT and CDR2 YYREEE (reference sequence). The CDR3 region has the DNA TGTGCCAGCAGCCCGGGACTAGCGGGGGGAGCAGATACGCAGTATTTT. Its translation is CASSPGLAGGADTQYF.

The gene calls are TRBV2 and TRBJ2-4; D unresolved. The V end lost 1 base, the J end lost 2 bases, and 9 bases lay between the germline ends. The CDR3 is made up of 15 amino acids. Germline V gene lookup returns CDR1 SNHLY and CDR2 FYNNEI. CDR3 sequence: CASSEGRSTKNIQYF. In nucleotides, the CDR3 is TGTGCCAGCAGTGAAGGCAGGTCGACCAAAAACATTCAGTACTTC.

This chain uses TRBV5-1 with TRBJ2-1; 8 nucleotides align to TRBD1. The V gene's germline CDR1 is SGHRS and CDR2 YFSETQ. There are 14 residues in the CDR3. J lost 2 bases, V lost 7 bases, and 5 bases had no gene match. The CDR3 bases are TGCGCCAGCTCATCAGGGGGCGCCTACAATGAGCAGTTCTTC. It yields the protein CASSSGGAYNEQFF.

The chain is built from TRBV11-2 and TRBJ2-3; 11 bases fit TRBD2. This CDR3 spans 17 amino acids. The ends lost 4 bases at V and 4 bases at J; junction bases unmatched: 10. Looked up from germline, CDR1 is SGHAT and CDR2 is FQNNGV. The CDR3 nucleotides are TGTGCCAGCAGCTCCCCCCGACTAGCGGGGCAGGCAGATACGCAGTATTTT. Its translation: CASSSPRLAGQADTQYF.

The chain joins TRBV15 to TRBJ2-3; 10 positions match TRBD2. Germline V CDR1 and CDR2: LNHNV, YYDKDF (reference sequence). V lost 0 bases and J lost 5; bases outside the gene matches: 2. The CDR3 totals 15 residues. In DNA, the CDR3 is TGTGCCACCAGCAGAGATGCTAGCGGGAGAGATACGCAGTATTTT. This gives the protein CATSRDASGRDTQYF.

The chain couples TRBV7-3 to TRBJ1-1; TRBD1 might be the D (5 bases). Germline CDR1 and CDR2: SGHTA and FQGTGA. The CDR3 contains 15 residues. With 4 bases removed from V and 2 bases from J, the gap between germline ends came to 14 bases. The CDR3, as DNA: TGTGCCAGCAGCTCCCGGGCGGGGCTCAACACTGAAGCTTTCTTT. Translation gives CASSSRAGLNTEAFF.

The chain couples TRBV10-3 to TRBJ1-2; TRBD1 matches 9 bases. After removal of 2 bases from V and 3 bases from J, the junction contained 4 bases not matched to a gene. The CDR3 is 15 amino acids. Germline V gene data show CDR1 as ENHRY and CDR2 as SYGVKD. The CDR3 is CAISEGTGWDYGYTF. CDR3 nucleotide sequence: TGTGCCATCAGTGAGGGGACAGGGTGGGACTATGGCTACACCTTC.

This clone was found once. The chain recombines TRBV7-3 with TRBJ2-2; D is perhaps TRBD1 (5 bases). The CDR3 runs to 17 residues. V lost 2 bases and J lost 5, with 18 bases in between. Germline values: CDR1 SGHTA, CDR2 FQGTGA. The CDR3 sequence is CASSLFSGHGRTGELFF. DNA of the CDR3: TGTGCCAGCAGCTTATTCAGTGGACACGGGCGGACCGGGGAGCTGTTTTTT.

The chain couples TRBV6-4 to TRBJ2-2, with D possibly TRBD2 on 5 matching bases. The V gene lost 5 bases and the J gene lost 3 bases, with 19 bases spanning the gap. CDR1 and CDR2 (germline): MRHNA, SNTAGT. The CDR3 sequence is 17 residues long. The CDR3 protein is CASSRSSIAGDTGELFF. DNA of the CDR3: TGTGCCAGCAGTCGTAGTTCGATTGCGGGCGACACCGGGGAGCTGTTTTTT.

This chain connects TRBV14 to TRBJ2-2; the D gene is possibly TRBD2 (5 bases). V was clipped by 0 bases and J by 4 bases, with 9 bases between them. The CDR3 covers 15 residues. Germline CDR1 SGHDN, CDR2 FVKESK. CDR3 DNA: TGTGCCAGCAGCCAAGAGCGACTATTCACCGGGGAGCTGTTTTTT. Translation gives CASSQERLFTGELFF.

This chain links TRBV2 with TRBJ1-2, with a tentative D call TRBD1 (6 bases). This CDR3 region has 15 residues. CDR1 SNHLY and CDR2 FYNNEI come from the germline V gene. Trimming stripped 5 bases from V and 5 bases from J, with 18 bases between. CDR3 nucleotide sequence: TGTGCCAGCAGTCACCCCGAAGGGGGAAGGTATGGCTACACCTTC. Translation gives CASSHPEGGRYGYTF.

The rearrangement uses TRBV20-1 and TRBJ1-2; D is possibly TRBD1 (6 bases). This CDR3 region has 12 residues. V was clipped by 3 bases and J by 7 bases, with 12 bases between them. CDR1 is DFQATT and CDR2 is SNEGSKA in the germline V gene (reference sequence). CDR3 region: CSASEQGGGYTF. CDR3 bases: TGCAGTGCTAGTGAACAGGGCGGTGGCTACACCTTC.

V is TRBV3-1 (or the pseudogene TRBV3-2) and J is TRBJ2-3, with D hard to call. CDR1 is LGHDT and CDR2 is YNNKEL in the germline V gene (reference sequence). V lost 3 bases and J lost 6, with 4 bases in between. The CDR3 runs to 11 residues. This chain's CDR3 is CASSQEDTQYF. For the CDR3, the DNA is TGTGCCAGCAGCCAGGAGGATACGCAGTATTTT.

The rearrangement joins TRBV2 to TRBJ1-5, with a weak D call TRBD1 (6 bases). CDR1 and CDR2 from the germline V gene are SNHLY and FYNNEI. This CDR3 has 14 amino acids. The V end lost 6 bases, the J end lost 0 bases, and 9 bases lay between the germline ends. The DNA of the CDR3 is TGTGCCAGCAGGGACAGCTCTAGCAATCAGCCCCAGCATTTT. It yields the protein CASRDSSSNQPQHF.

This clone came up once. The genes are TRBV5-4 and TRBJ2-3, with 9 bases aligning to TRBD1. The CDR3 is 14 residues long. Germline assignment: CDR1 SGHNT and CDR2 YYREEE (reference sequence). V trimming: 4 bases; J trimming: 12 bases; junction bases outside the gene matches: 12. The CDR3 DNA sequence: TGTGCCAGCAGCACCCCGGGACAGGGCGCCTCCCAGTATTTT. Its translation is CASSTPGQGASQYF.

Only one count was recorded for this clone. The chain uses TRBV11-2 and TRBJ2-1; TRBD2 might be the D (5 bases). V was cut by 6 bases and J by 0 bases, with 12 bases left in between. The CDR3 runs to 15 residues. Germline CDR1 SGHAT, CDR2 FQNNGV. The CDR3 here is CASRRAARSYNEQFF. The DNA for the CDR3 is TGTGCCAGCAGGCGGGCAGCCCGCTCCTACAATGAGCAGTTCTTC.

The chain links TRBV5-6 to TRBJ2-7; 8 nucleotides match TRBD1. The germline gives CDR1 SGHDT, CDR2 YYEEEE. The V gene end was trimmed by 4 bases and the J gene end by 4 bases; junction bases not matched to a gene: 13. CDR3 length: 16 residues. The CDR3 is CASSREFWDRSYEQYF. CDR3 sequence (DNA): TGTGCCAGCAGCCGGGAGTTTTGGGACAGGTCGTACGAGCAGTACTTC.

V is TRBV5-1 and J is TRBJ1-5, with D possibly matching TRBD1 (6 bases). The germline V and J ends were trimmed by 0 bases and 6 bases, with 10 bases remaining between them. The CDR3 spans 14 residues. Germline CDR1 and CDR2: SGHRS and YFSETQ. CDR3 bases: TGCGCCAGCAGCTTGGAACAGGGAAGTCAGCCCCAGCATTTT. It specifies CASSLEQGSQPQHF.

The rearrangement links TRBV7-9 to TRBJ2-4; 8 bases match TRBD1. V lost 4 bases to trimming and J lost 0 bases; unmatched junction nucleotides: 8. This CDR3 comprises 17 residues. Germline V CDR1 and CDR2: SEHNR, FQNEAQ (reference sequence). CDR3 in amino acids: CASSSRQGNIAKNIQYF. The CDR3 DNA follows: TGTGCCAGCAGCTCTAGACAGGGGAATATAGCCAAAAACATTCAGTACTTC.

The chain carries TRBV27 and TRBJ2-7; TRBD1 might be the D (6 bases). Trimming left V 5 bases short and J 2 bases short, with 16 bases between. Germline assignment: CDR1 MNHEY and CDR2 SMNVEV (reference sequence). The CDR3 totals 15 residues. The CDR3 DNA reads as TGTGCCAGCAGTCCGCGGACAGTCCTCACCTACGAGCAGTACTTC. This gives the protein CASSPRTVLTYEQYF.

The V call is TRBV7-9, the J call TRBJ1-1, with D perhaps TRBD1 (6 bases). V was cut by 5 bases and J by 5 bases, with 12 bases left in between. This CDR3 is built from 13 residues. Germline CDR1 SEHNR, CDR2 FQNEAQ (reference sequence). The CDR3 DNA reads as TGTGCCAGCAGCCCCCAGGGGTGGACTGAAGCTTTCTTT. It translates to CASSPQGWTEAFF.

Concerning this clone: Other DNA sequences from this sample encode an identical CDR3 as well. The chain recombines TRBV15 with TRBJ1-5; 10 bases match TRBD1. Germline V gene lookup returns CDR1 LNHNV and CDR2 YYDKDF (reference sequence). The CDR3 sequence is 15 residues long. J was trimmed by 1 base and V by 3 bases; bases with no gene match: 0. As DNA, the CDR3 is TGTGCCACCAGCAGGGACAGGGGGAGCAATCAGCCCCAGCATTTT. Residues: CATSRDRGSNQPQHF.

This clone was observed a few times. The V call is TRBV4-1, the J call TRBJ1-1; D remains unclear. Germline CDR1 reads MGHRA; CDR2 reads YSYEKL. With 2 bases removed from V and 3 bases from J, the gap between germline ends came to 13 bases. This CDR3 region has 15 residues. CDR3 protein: CASSQRPIEDTEAFF. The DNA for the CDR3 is TGCGCCAGCAGCCAAAGACCAATTGAGGACACTGAAGCTTTCTTT.

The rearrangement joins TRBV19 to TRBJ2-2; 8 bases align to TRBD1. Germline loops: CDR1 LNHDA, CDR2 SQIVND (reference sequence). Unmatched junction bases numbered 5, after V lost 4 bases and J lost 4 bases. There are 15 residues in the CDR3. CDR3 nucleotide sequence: TGTGCCAGTAGTACCCAGGGGGCGGGCACCGGGGAGCTGTTTTTT. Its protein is CASSTQGAGTGELFF.